The clone carrying this TCR beta chain was detected once. Repertoires were generated with immunoSEQ multiplex PCR, while TCRdb's copy carries only in-frame clones and drops some. This sample carries approximately 460,000 clones, 60% to 80% of them seen once, and the ten largest clones take around 12%. These data come from a study of shared clonotypes between healthy human individuals. Caucasian adults living in Nashville, Tennessee, provided all samples. The V gene end was trimmed by 2 bases and the J gene end by 4 bases; junction bases not matched to a gene: 4. CDR1 and CDR2 from the germline V gene are SGDLS and YYNGEE. The CDR3 is made up of 16 amino acids.

Sequencing was done on a sample of PBMCs. This receptor was obtained from a woman between 35 and 50 years old in good health. Some clones in this sample may be carry-over from other donors' samples. This rearrangement joins TRBV9 to TRBJ2-2; 11 bases line up with TRBD2. CDR3 loop: CASSVPSGRTTGELFF. CDR3 bases: TGTGCCAGCAGCGTTCCTAGCGGGAGGACCACCGGGGAGCTGTTTTTT.